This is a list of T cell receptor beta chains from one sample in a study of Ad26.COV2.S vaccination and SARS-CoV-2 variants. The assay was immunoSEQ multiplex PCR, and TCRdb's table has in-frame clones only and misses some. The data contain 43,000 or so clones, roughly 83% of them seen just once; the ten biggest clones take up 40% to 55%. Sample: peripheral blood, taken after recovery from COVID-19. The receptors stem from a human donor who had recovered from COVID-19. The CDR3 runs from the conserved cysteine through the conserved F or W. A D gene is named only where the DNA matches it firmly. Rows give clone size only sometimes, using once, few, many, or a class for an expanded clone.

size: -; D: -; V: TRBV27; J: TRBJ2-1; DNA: TGTGCCAGCAGGAGAGCACTCTACAATGAGCAGTTCTTC; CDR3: CASRRALYNEQFF
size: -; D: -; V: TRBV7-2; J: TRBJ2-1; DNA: TGTGCCAGCAGCCCAGGTGGTGGCGATCCTAAGGAGCAGTTCTTC; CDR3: CASSPGGGDPKEQFF
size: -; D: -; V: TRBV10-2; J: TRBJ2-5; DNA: TGCGCCAGCAGGCGGGGGCTCGGGGAGACCCAGTACTTC; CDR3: CASRRGLGETQYF
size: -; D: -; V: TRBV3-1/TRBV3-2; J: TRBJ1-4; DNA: TGTGCCAGCAGCCAAGCCGGGAGTGAAAAACTGTTTTTT; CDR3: CASSQAGSEKLFF
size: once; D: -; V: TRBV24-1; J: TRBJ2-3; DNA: TGTGCCACCAGTGAACCCCAGGGGAATGCAGATACGCAGTATTTT; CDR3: CATSEPQGNADTQYF
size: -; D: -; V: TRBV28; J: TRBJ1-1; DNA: TGTGCCAGCAGGTTAGAGGTCGCTGAAGCTTTCTTT; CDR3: CASRLEVAEAFF
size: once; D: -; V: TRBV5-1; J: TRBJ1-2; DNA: TGCGCCAGCAGTAAGGGCGTCGAAGGGGGAATCTATGGCTACACCTTC; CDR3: CASSKGVEGGIYGYTF
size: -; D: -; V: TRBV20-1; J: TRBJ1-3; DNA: TGCAGTGCTAAAACTGGAAACACCATATATTTT; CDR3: CSAKTGNTIYF
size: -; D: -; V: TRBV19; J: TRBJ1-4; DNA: TGTGCCAGTACGCTCCGCCCGGGAACTAATGAAAAACTGTTTTTT; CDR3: CASTLRPGTNEKLFF
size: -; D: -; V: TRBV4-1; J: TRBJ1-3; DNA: TGCGCCAGCAGCTTTCCGGGACCTCGAAACACCATATATTTT; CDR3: CASSFPGPRNTIYF
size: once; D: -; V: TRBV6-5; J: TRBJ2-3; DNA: TGTGCCAGTAATGTGGGTGTGGGGAGGGATACGCAGTATTTT; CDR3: CASNVGVGRDTQYF
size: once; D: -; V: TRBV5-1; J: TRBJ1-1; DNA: TGCGCCAGCAGCTTCAACTTAGGCACTGAAGCTTTCTTT; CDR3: CASSFNLGTEAFF
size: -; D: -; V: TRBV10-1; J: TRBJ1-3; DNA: TGCGCCAGCAGTGAGTCCCTAACGGGAAACACCATATATTTT; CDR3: CASSESLTGNTIYF
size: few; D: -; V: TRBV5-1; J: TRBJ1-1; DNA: TGCGCCAGCAGCTTGGCGGGCACACCAGACACTGAAGCTTTCTTT; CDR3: CASSLAGTPDTEAFF
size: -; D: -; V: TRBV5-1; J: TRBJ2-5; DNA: TGCGCCAGCAGCTTGGATTGGCAGACCCAGTACTTC; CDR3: CASSLDWQTQYF
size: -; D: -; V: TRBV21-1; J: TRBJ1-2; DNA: TGTGCCAGCAGCAAAGGCAGGGATCCTGATGGCTACACCTTC; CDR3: CASSKGRDPDGYTF
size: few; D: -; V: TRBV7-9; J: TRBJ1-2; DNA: TGTGCCAGCAGCTTACCGGGCTACTATGGCTACACCTTC; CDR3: CASSLPGYYGYTF
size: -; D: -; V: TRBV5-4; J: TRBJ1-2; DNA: TGTGCCAGCAGCTCCACGGGTTTCGGAGACTACACCTTC; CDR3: CASSSTGFGDYTF
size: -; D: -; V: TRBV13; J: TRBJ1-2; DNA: TGTGCCAGCAGCTTCGGCAGGAGAACATCTAACTATGGCTACACCTTC; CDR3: CASSFGRRTSNYGYTF
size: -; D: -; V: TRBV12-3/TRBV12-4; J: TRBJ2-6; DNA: TGTGCCAGCAGTTTTTCTGGGGCCAACGTCCTGACTTTC; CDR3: CASSFSGANVLTF
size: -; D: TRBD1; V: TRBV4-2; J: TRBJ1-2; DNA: TGTGCCAGCAGCCAAGATGCGGACAGGGGTGTCTATGGCTACACCTTC; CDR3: CASSQDADRGVYGYTF
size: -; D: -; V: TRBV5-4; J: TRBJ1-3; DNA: TGTGCCAGCAGCCAAGCATTAGCCAACACCATATATTTT; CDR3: CASSQALANTIYF
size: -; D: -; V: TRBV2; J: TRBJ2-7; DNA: TGTGCCAGCACCCGTTCGCGGTGGACCTACGAGCAGTACTTC; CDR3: CASTRSRWTYEQYF
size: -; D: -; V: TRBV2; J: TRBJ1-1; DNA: TGTGCCAGCAGTGGGGGGGTCGGGAACACTGAAGCTTTCTTT; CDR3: CASSGGVGNTEAFF
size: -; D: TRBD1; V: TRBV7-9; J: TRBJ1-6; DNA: TGTGCCAGCAGCCCATCTGGGACAGTTTCCTATAATTCACCCCTCCACTTT; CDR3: CASSPSGTVSYNSPLHF
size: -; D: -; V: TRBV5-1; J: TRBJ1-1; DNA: TGCGCCAGCAGCTTGGGACAGATGAACACTGAAGCTTTCTTT; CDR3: CASSLGQMNTEAFF
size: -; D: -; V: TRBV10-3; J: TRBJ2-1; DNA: TGTGCCATCCGGGGCCTTACTGAGCAGTTCTTC; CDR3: CAIRGLTEQFF
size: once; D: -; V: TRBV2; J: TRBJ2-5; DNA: TGTGCCAGCAGTACTCTCCCCCAAGAGACCCAGTACTTC; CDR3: CASSTLPQETQYF
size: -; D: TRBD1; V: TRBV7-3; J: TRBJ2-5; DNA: TGTGCCAGCAGCTTCAAAGGGACAGGGCGGGAGACCCAGTACTTC; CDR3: CASSFKGTGRETQYF
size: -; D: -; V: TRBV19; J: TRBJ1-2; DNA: TGTGCCAGTAGTACTTCACAGGGTATCTATGGCTACACCTTC; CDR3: CASSTSQGIYGYTF
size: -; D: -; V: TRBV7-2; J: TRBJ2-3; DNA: TGTGCCAGCAGTCGAGTCACAGATACGCAGTATTTT; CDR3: CASSRVTDTQYF
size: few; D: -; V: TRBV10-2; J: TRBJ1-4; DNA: TGCGCCAGCAGTCCCCATGAGAGTCCGTCAACAACTAATGAAAAACTGTTTTTT; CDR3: CASSPHESPSTTNEKLFF
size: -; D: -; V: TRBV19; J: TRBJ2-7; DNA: TGTGCCAGTAGTCGGGACACCTCCTACGAGCAGTACTTC; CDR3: CASSRDTSYEQYF
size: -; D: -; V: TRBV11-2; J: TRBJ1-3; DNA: TGTGCCAGCAGCTTATCAGTCTCTGGAAACACCATATATTTT; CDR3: CASSLSVSGNTIYF
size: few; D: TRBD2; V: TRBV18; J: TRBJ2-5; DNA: TGTGCCAGCTCACCGGGCGGGGGAAATATGGGAGAGACCCAGTACTTC; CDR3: CASSPGGGNMGETQYF
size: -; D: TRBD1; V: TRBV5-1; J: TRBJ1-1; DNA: TGCGCCAGCAGCCGAGGGGGCGATGGGACTGAAGCTTTCTTT; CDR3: CASSRGGDGTEAFF
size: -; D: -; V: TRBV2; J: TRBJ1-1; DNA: TGTGCCAGCTCCCGGGGACGGATGAACACTGAAGCTTTCTTT; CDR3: CASSRGRMNTEAFF